The T cell receptor beta chain described here comes from a study of long-term antiretroviral therapy in people with HIV. This was the immunoSEQ v3.0 assay at survey level. Clones were sequenced by immunoSEQ multiplex PCR, and TCRdb holds only the in-frame ones, with some missing. Among about 23,000 clones listed, around 81% were seen once. Germline assignment: CDR1 SGHNT and CDR2 YYREEE (reference sequence). The CDR3 runs 15 residues. Trimming pared 0 bases from V and 0 bases from J, leaving 9 bases between. This clone was detected once. The chain uses TRBV5-4 and TRBJ2-5; a possible D gene is TRBD1 (5 bases). This clonotype originated in a man aged 40-49 years with HIV. This specimen was unsorted PBMCs, taken 1.6 years after starting antiretroviral therapy. The CDR3 loop is CASSLAQAYQETQYF. The CDR3 nucleotides read TGTGCCAGCAGCTTGGCACAGGCGTACCAAGAGACCCAGTACTTC. Combining the CDR3 with reference TRBV5-4 and TRBJ2-5 gives the whole variable domain ETGVTQSPTHLIKTRGQQVTLRCSSQSGHNTVSWYQQALGQGPQFIFQYYREEENGRGNFPPRFSGLQFPNYSSELNVNALELDDSALYLCASSLAQAYQETQYFGPGTRLLVL.